The 18 T cell receptor beta chains given below trace back to one sample, sequenced in a study of T cells after posttransplantation cyclophosphamide. Data came from immunoSEQ multiplex PCR; TCRdb stores just in-frame clones and leaves some out. The data contain roughly 7,300 clones, approximately 92% of them singletons. Specimen: CD4+ T cells sorted from blood. The receptors come from a woman between 50 and 59 years old in good health and a related stem cell transplant donor.

The CDR3 here is CASSRGLAGAAPYNEQFF. The CDR3 DNA reads as TGTGCCAGCAGCCGGGGGCTAGCGGGGGCCGCACCCTACAATGAGCAGTTCTTC. This rearrangement joins TRBV5-4 to TRBJ2-1; 10 positions agree with TRBD2. Losses at the gene ends were 4 bases for V and 2 bases for J; bases not matched to a gene: 12. Germline V gene sequence: CDR1 SGHNT, CDR2 YYREEE (reference sequence). The CDR3 extends over 18 amino acids. Supplemented by reference TRBV5-4 and TRBJ2-1, the full variable domain reads ETGVTQSPTHLIKTRGQQVTLRCSSQSGHNTVSWYQQALGQGPQFIFQYYREEENGRGNFPPRFSGLQFPNYSSELNVNALELDDSALYLCASSRGLAGAAPYNEQFFGPGTRLTVL.

This clone showed up just once. The chain uses TRBV4-1 and TRBJ2-7; 11 nucleotides line up with TRBD1. Germline V lookup: CDR1 MGHRA, CDR2 YSYEKL. CDR3 length: 18 residues. With V trimmed by 0 bases and J by 4 bases, 11 bases remained unmatched. CDR3 amino acids: CASSQDSADRGLGYEQYF. Written as DNA, the CDR3 is TGCGCCAGCAGCCAAGATTCCGCGGACAGGGGGCTGGGATACGAGCAGTACTTC.

The chain joins TRBV9 to TRBJ1-4; perhaps TRBD1 as D (6 bases). Trimming took off 0 bases at V and 7 bases at J, with 13 bases between the two ends. CDR1 and CDR2 (germline): SGDLS, YYNGEE. This CDR3 has 15 residues. CDR3 nucleotide sequence: TGTGCCAGCAGCGTAGGAGTGGGGGCCGGTGAAAAACTGTTTTTT. Its translation is CASSVGVGAGEKLFF. Using reference TRBV9 and TRBJ1-4 for the parts outside the CDR3, the full variable domain is DSGVTQTPKHLITATGQRVTLRCSPRSGDLSVYWYQQSLDQGLQFLIQYYNGEERAKGNILERFSAQQFPDLHSELNLSSLELGDSALYFCASSVGVGAGEKLFFGSGTQLSVL.

The count of this clone is one. This CDR3 reads CASSPRTGSPNEKLFF. In DNA, the CDR3 is TGTGCCAGCAGCCCGCGGACAGGTAGCCCTAATGAAAAACTGTTTTTT. The rearrangement uses TRBV5-6 and TRBJ1-4; TRBD1 aligns across 7 bases. CDR1 and CDR2 (germline): SGHDT, YYEEEE. The CDR3 totals 16 residues. Unmatched junction bases numbered 9, after V lost 4 bases and J lost 3 bases.

This chain connects TRBV27 to TRBJ1-2; possibly TRBD1 for D (5 bases). The germline gives CDR1 MNHEY, CDR2 SMNVEV (reference sequence). Trimming removed 2 bases at V and 1 base at J, with 14 bases between. This CDR3 contains 16 residues. CDR3 DNA sequence: TGTGCCAGCAGTTTACGTTGGGCAGGGCTTAACTATGGCTACACCTTC. Protein sequence: CASSLRWAGLNYGYTF.

The chain couples TRBV5-1 to TRBJ2-7; 7 bases match TRBD1. V dropped 4 bases and J dropped 0; count of bases not matched to a gene: 4. From germline, CDR1 is SGHRS and CDR2 YFSETQ. The CDR3 loop spans 14 amino acids. The CDR3 sequence is CASSPDRASYEQYF. The DNA for the CDR3 is TGCGCCAGCAGCCCCGACAGGGCCTCCTACGAGCAGTACTTC. The whole variable domain, filled in from reference TRBV5-1 and TRBJ2-7, reads KAGVTQTPRYLIKTRGQQVTLSCSPISGHRSVSWYQQTPGQGLQFLFEYFSETQRNKGNFPGRFSGRQFSNSRSEMNVSTLELGDSALYLCASSPDRASYEQYFGPGTRLTVT.

V and J are TRBV11-2 and TRBJ1-6; maybe TRBD1 (6 bases). The CDR3 consists of 15 residues. V gave up 4 bases and J gave up 11 bases, with 18 bases separating them. Germline values: CDR1 SGHAT, CDR2 FQNNGV. CDR3 nucleotides: TGTGCCAGCAGCTCCCCCTCAGCGGGGGCTGCACCCCTCCACTTT. Its protein is CASSSPSAGAAPLHF.

The chain employs TRBV6-6 and TRBJ2-1, with D perhaps matching TRBD2 (5 bases). The CDR3 consists of 16 residues. In germline, CDR1 is MNHNY, CDR2 SVGAGI (reference sequence). The V end was cut by 6 bases, the J end by 3 bases, with 18 bases between. CDR3 DNA sequence: TGTGCCAGCAGCCCGGTCGTAAGCGGTTACTACAATGAGCAGTTCTTC. Protein: CASSPVVSGYYNEQFF.

The V and J genes are TRBV5-1 and TRBJ2-2; tentative D call: TRBD2 (6 bases). The germline CDR1 and CDR2 sequences are SGHRS and YFSETQ. With 1 base removed from V and 7 bases from J, the gap between germline ends came to 14 bases. The CDR3 consists of 15 residues. The CDR3 is CASSLTGDKGGELFF. DNA for the CDR3: TGCGCCAGCAGCTTGACGGGGGATAAGGGCGGGGAGCTGTTTTTT.

This clone was counted a single time. The chain combines TRBV6-5 with TRBJ2-3; 7 nucleotides match TRBD1. Germline V lookup: CDR1 MNHEY, CDR2 SVGAGI. CDR3 length: 15 amino acids. The junction had 3 bases not matched to a gene; V was cut back by 2 bases and J by 1 base. The CDR3 region has the DNA TGTGCCAGCAGTTACCCTACAGGGGGCACAGATACGCAGTATTTT. Its translation is CASSYPTGGTDTQYF.

The CDR3 protein is CASSSRWGQETQYF. In DNA, the CDR3 is TGTGCCAGCAGCTCCAGATGGGGCCAGGAGACCCAGTACTTC. The J gene is TRBJ2-5, the V gene TRBV7-6; D may be TRBD1 (5 bases). Looked up from germline, CDR1 is SGHVS and CDR2 is FNYEAQ. V shed 4 bases and J shed 5 bases, with 14 bases lying between them. The CDR3 is 14 amino acids.

The chain couples TRBV27 to TRBJ2-5, with TRBD2 as a possible D gene (6 bases). Looked up from germline, CDR1 is MNHEY and CDR2 is SMNVEV (reference sequence). Trimming took 7 bases from V and 5 from J, leaving 26 bases between them. The CDR3 loop spans 17 amino acids. In nucleotides, the CDR3 is TGTGCCAGCACCAAAAGGGACCCGGTCCGGGGGTTGGAGACCCAGTACTTC. Translated: CASTKRDPVRGLETQYF.

The V call is TRBV27, the J call TRBJ1-4; 9 bases are a match to TRBD1. With 3 bases clipped from V and 8 bases from J, the junction kept 7 bases outside the gene matches. Germline CDR1 MNHEY, CDR2 SMNVEV (reference sequence). The CDR3 loop spans 15 amino acids. In nucleotides, the CDR3 is TGTGCCAGCAGTTTCCAGGGACAGGGAGACGAAAAACTGTTTTTT. Translating it yields CASSFQGQGDEKLFF.

This clone was detected only once. The genes are TRBV27 and TRBJ1-6; D may be TRBD1 (6 bases). The germline CDR1 and CDR2 sequences are MNHEY and SMNVEV (reference sequence). The ends were cut back, 7 bases at V and 9 bases at J, with 13 bases in the middle. The length of the CDR3 is 13 residues. The CDR3 sequence: CASIGGGGSPLHF. CDR3 sequence (DNA): TGTGCCAGCATCGGGGGGGGCGGTTCACCCCTCCACTTT.

In its sample, this clone was seen once. The V call is TRBV11-2, the J call TRBJ1-2; TRBD1 agrees at 9 bases. This CDR3 contains 18 residues. CDR1 SGHAT and CDR2 FQNNGV come from the germline V gene. J gave up 5 bases and V 5 bases, and 18 bases lay outside the gene matches. This CDR3 reads CASSQGRDRVAGMYGYTF. CDR3 in DNA: TGTGCCAGCAGCCAAGGCCGGGACAGGGTAGCCGGGATGTATGGCTACACCTTC.

This chain connects TRBV18 to TRBJ1-1; 8 bases map to TRBD1. CDR3 size: 15 residues. Germline V gene lookup returns CDR1 KGHSH and CDR2 LQKENI. Trimming removed 3 bases from V and 1 base from J; junction bases left unmatched: 4. The CDR3 loop reads CASSPFDRGNTEAFF. CDR3 sequence (DNA): TGTGCCAGCTCACCTTTCGACAGGGGGAACACTGAAGCTTTCTTT.

This clone was detected only once. The chain uses TRBV5-1 and TRBJ2-7; 9 bases agree with TRBD2. The CDR3 runs to 14 residues. V lost 0 bases, J lost 3 bases, and 1 base stayed unmatched. From germline, CDR1 is SGHRS and CDR2 YFSETQ. This chain's CDR3 is CASSLVSGSYEQYF. Here the CDR3 DNA reads TGCGCCAGCAGCTTGGTTAGCGGGAGCTACGAGCAGTACTTC.

This clone was detected only once. The chain joins TRBV6-5 to TRBJ2-7; 7 bases fit TRBD2. The CDR3 has 14 amino acids. Germline lookup yields CDR1 MNHEY and CDR2 SVGAGI. After removal of 7 bases from V and 3 bases from J, the junction contained 9 bases not matched to a gene. The CDR3 is CASKLSGPHYEQYF. CDR3 in DNA: TGTGCCAGCAAACTTAGCGGGCCCCACTACGAGCAGTACTTC.